The sequence of this TCR beta chain was determined in a study of blood T cell repertoires in COVID-19. The germline V gene has CDR1 MNHEY and CDR2 SVGAGI. With V trimmed by 6 bases and J by 3 bases, 8 bases remained unmatched. The CDR3 length is 15 residues. Data came from immunoSEQ multiplex PCR; TCRdb stores just in-frame clones and leaves some out. This sample has 200,000 to 250,000 clones, with roughly nine tenths found just once. Sequenced sample: peripheral blood. The clonotype comes from a man aged 60-69 years with acute or convalescent COVID-19. The rearrangement joins TRBV6-5 to TRBJ1-5; 7 positions agree with TRBD1. The CDR3 here is CASRQQGPSNQPQHF. As DNA, the CDR3 is TGTGCCAGCAGACAACAGGGGCCGTCCAATCAGCCCCAGCATTTT.